This T cell receptor (beta chain) was sequenced for a study of T-cell reconstitution after alpha-beta-depleted transplantation in children. Study-wide findings and caveats: Expanded graft clones, several hundred of them, were reportedly the source of alpha-beta T cells about two months after transplant. Surviving recipient T cells and thymic progenitors produced the high day-60 TCRbeta diversity seen in some patients. A year post-transplant, T-cell counts and diversity derived mostly from newly produced T cells.

Researchers prepared the TCRbeta library using unique molecular identifiers, the study reports. TCRdb redid the calling of the PCR reads with MiXCR, one entry per CDR3 protein. Among 17,000 or so distinct CDR3 sequences listed, around 11% were seen once. The trim removed 4 bases at V and 5 bases at J, leaving 12 bases unmatched. There are 16 residues in the CDR3. Germline loops: CDR1 SGHTA, CDR2 FQGNSA. As concerns this clonotype: Its antigen is currently unknown.

Here the sequenced sample was PBMCs, mostly from graft donor cells, taken 180 days after TCRalphabeta/CD19-depleted stem cell transplant. The sequence was obtained from a boy in the first two years of life who had a stem cell transplant for Wiskott-Aldrich syndrome, so the T cells may come from the graft donor. This chain uses TRBV7-2 with TRBJ2-5, with 8 bases fitting TRBD2. The CDR3 DNA reads as TGTGCCAGCAGCTCCAGAGTACGGGAGGGGGGGGAGACCCAGTACTTC. Encoded protein: CASSSRVREGGETQYF.